The 11 T cell receptor beta chains below were found in one sample sequenced in a study of shared clonotypes between healthy human individuals. Clones were read by immunoSEQ multiplex PCR, and TCRdb kept only the in-frame ones, dropping some. Among hundreds of thousands of clones listed, 90% to 97% were seen once. As defined, naive CD8 cells were CD45RO-negative and positively selected for CCR7, with terminally differentiated effector memory CD45RA+ cells excluded. Input material: naive CD8+ T cells sorted from blood. Source of these receptors: a woman between 25 and 40 years old in good health.

The V and J genes are TRBV29-1 and TRBJ2-7, with unresolved D. V was clipped by 5 bases and J by 3 bases, with 8 bases between them. CDR1 is SQVTM and CDR2 is ANQGSEA in the germline V gene. There are 11 residues in the CDR3. CDR3 bases: TGCAGCGTTCTACTTGACTACGAGCAGTACTTC. Amino acids: CSVLLDYEQYF.

The chain joins TRBV27 to TRBJ1-5; D perhaps matches TRBD1 (5 bases). Trimming stripped 5 bases from V and 7 bases from J, with 15 bases between. CDR3 length: 14 residues. In germline, CDR1 is MNHEY, CDR2 SMNVEV (reference sequence). The CDR3 bases are TGTGCCAGCAGTCCCCAGGGAACAAGACAGCCCCAGCATTTT. Amino acids: CASSPQGTRQPQHF.

V and J are TRBV9 and TRBJ1-3; D gene unclear. The CDR3 extends over 15 amino acids. Per germline, CDR1 SGDLS and CDR2 YYNGEE. With 3 bases removed from V and 2 bases from J, the gap between germline ends came to 12 bases. CDR3 residues: CASSAPRGPGNTIYF. The CDR3 nucleotides are TGTGCCAGCAGCGCCCCGCGAGGGCCTGGAAACACCATATATTTT.

The chain has TRBV13 and TRBJ2-7; 7 nucleotides align to TRBD2. CDR1 and CDR2 from the germline V gene are PRHDT and FYEKMQ (reference sequence). CDR3 length: 16 residues. With V trimmed by 0 bases and J by 4 bases, 9 bases remained unmatched. In DNA form, the CDR3 reads TGTGCCAGCAGCTTAGGCAGGGAGGGAGCATCGTACGAGCAGTACTTC. Its translation: CASSLGREGASYEQYF. The complete variable domain, with remaining parts taken from reference TRBV13 and TRBJ2-7, reads AAGVIQSPRHLIKEKRETATLKCYPIPRHDTVYWYQQGPGQDPQFLISFYEKMQSDKGSIPDRFSAQQFSDYHSELNMSSLELGDSALYFCASSLGREGASYEQYFGPGTRLTVT.

This rearrangement joins TRBV27 to TRBJ2-1, with a tentative D call TRBD2 (6 bases). The V and J ends lost 2 bases and 1 base respectively, with 12 bases between them. The CDR3 covers 16 residues. Looked up from germline, CDR1 is MNHEY and CDR2 is SMNVEV (reference sequence). The CDR3 region is CASSLGLARSYNEQFF. The CDR3 DNA reads as TGTGCCAGCAGTTTAGGCCTAGCGCGGTCCTACAATGAGCAGTTCTTC.

This chain uses TRBV6-5 with TRBJ2-5; no firm D call. The V end lost 0 bases, the J end lost 2 bases, and 7 bases lay between the germline ends. CDR3 length: 14 amino acids. CDR1 and CDR2 (germline): MNHEY, SVGAGI. The DNA for the CDR3 is TGTGCCAGCAGTTACTCGGCACTTCAAGAGACCCAGTACTTC. Its protein is CASSYSALQETQYF.

The rearrangement links TRBV9 to TRBJ1-4, with D unclear. Germline V gene sequence: CDR1 SGDLS, CDR2 YYNGEE. The ends were cut back, 4 bases at V and 12 bases at J, with 16 bases in the middle. CDR3 length equals 13 residues. The CDR3 DNA is TGTGCCAGCAGCTCGGGAGGCGGTTTGGAACTGTTTTTT. Its protein product is CASSSGGGLELFF.

This rearrangement joins TRBV7-9 to TRBJ2-2; D unclear. The CDR3 extends over 14 amino acids. Germline V lookup: CDR1 SEHNR, CDR2 FQNEAQ (reference sequence). V was shortened by 1 base and J by 9 bases, with 12 bases between the two germline ends. The CDR3 region has the DNA TGTGCCAGCAGCTTAGTGAAGGCTGACTGGGAGCTGTTTTTT. Protein: CASSLVKADWELFF.

This chain links TRBV5-1 with TRBJ1-2; a weak D match, TRBD1 (5 bases). Looked up from germline, CDR1 is SGHRS and CDR2 is YFSETQ. Trimming shortened V by 5 bases and J by 1 base, and 18 bases separated the two germline ends. This CDR3 region has 16 residues. Here the CDR3 DNA reads TGCGCCAGCAGTTCGGGGCATCGACGATATAACTATGGCTACACCTTC. This codes for CASSSGHRRYNYGYTF.

The chain has TRBV9 and TRBJ2-3; 9 bases agree with TRBD2. The ends lost 1 base at V and 1 base at J; junction bases unmatched: 4. CDR1 is SGDLS and CDR2 is YYNGEE in the germline V gene. CDR3 size: 16 residues. The CDR3 coding sequence is TGTGCCAGCAGCGTATATATAGCGGGAGGCACAGATACGCAGTATTTT. Translated, it gives CASSVYIAGGTDTQYF.

In the case of this clone: The sample contains more than one DNA sequence encoding this CDR3. V usage is TRBV27 and J usage is TRBJ2-1; 7 bases line up with TRBD2. The CDR3 length is 16 residues. CDR1 is MNHEY, CDR2 SMNVEV, per germline (reference sequence). V lost 2 bases, J lost 3 bases, and 7 bases stayed unmatched. CDR3 sequence reads: CASSLVLASGYNEQFF. The DNA of the CDR3 is TGTGCCAGCAGTTTAGTGTTGGCTAGCGGCTACAATGAGCAGTTCTTC.